This entry concerns a single T cell receptor beta chain. Its antigen remains undetermined. There are no base qualities to consult, and no much larger clone falls within one base. The immunoSEQ Assay, a bias-controlled multiplex PCR, was used to amplify TCRbeta CDR3 regions from genomic DNA. From the authors' description of their analysis: The number of nucleated cells in each sample was estimated from the amplification of reference gene primers within the assay. To quantify the absolute abundance of each unique TCRbeta CDR3 rearrangement, sequence reads were collapsed and filtered. For each sample, productive Simpson clonality was calculated as the square root of Simpson's diversity index over productive rearrangements. TCRdb obtained this table from immuneACCESS and retained in-frame rearrangements with V and J assigned. These tables miss some clones; where compared with another copy, unresolved V genes account for less than half of the shortfall, and the remainder is unexplained. That table is the source of V, J and clone size, and D and trimming were worked out from the DNA. The sample has about 300,000 clones on record, roughly 88% of them singletons. Of the sample, less than 2.5% falls within the top ten clones.

Participants in the prospective study were enrolled through a virtual design, were aged roughly 18 to 90 years, and lived in about two dozen United States geographic areas. Cohort assignment in the prospective study relied on participant-reported clinical history from a screening survey and a study questionnaire. ImmuneRACE Cohort 3 recovered participants were defined by two consecutive negative NP/OP PCR tests, healthcare professional clearance, or symptom resolution. In the prospective study, mobile phlebotomists collected whole blood, serum and a nasopharyngeal or oropharyngeal swab from each participant. Prospective study participants could optionally give additional blood draws and questionnaires over an approximately two-month period. Before DNA extraction, prospective study blood samples were shipped either frozen or at room temperature. The data were taken from a study of blood T cell repertoires in COVID-19 (TCRdb year 2020). About the investigation overall: Samples covering the acute and convalescent phases of COVID-19 were provided by collaborators in the United States, Italy and Spain. Where available, HLA class I and class II types were taken from metadata supplied by the sample provider and were not determined by assay-based typing. The material from the prospective study consisted of cDNA or gDNA derived from T cells, B-cell-depleted T cells, or PBMCs. The dataset comprised deeply sampled blood TCRbeta repertoires from subjects exposed to, actively infected with, or recovered from COVID-19. The repertoires were released in a freely available public database intended as a resource for research on the immune response to SARS-CoV-2. Nearly every sample came with metadata listing a de-identified subject ID, COVID-19 status, age in years and sex. Samples came from the ongoing ImmuneRACE study (first 160 participants) plus 1,254 subjects from 6 global collaborators.

Points the paper makes about the study in general: Clinical and demographic metadata were provided uncurated, with the amount varying by source and participant.

The sequence derives from a man aged 30 to 39 who had recovered from COVID-19. The sample taken for sequencing was PBMCs or T cells enriched from blood (not recorded which).

The nucleotide sequence reads TGTGCCAGCAGCGCGAACTATGGCTACACCTTC. Translated, it reads CASSANYGYTF. Recombination joined TRBV9 with TRBJ1-2; a confident D gene designation cannot be given. V and J are truncated by 3 bases and 2 bases respectively, leaving an intervening sequence of 2 bases. The germline V gene specifies SGDLS as CDR1 and YYNGEE as CDR2. Including cysteine and phenylalanine, the CDR3 has 11 amino acids. This entry keeps only the CDR3 DNA: 33 bases, framed from base 1.